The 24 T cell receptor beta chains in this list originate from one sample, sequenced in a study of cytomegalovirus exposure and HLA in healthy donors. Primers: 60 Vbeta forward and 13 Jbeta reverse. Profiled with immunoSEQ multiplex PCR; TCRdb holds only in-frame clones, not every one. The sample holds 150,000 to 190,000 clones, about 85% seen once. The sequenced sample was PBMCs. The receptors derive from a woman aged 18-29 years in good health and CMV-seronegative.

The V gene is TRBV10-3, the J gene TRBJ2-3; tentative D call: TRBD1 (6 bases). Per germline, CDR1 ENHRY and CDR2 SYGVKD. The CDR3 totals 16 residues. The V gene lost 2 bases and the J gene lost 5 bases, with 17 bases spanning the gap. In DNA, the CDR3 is TGTGCCATCAGTGAGCAACCGAAGCTCAGGGGAGATACGCAGTATTTT. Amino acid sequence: CAISEQPKLRGDTQYF.

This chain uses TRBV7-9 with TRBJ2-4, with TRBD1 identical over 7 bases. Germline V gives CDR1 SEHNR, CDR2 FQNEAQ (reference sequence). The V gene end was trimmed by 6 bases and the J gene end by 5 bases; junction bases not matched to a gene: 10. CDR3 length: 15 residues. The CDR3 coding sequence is TGTGCCAGCAGTCAGAGCCGGGACAGCCAAAACATTCAGTACTTC. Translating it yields CASSQSRDSQNIQYF. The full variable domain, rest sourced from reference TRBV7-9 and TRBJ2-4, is DTGVSQNPRHKITKRGQNVTFRCDPISEHNRLYWYRQTLGQGPEFLTYFQNEAQLEKSRLLSDRFSAERPKGSFSTLEIQRTEQGDSAMYLCASSQSRDSQNIQYFGAGTRLSVL.

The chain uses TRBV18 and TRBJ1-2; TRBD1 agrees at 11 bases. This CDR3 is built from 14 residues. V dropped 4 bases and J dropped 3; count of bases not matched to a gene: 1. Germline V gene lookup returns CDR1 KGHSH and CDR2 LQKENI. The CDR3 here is CASSLGQGDYGYTF. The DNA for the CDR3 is TGTGCCAGCTCACTGGGACAGGGGGACTATGGCTACACCTTC. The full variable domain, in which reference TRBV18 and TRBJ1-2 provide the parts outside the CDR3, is NAGVMQNPRHLVRRRGQEARLRCSPMKGHSHVYWYRQLPEEGLKFMVYLQKENIIDESGMPKERFSAEFPKEGPSILRIQQVVRGDSAAYFCASSLGQGDYGYTFGSGTRLTVV.

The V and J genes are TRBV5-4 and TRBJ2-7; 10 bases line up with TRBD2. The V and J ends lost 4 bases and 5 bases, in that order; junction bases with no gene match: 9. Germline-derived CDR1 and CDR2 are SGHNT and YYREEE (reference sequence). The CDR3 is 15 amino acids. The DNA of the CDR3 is TGTGCCAGCAGCGGGGGGGAGCGGGAGGGGGACGAGCAGTACTTC. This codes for CASSGGEREGDEQYF.

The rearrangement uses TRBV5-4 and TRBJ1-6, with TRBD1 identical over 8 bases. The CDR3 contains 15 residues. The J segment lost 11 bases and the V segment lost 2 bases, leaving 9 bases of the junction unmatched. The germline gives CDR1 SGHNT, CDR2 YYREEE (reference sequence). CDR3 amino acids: CASSFATGAPAPLHF. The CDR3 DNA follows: TGTGCCAGCAGCTTTGCGACAGGGGCCCCAGCACCCCTCCACTTT.

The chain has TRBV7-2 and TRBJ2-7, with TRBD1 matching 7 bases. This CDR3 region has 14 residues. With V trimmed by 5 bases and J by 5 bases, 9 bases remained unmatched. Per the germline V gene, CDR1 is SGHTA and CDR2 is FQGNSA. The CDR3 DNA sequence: TGTGCCAGCAGCCTAGACAGGGTGTACCACGAGCAGTACTTC. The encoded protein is CASSLDRVYHEQYF.

The DNA for the CDR3 is TGTGCCAGCAGAACCGGCTGGGGGCACACTAATGAAAAACTGTTTTTT. Translating gives CASRTGWGHTNEKLFF. The chain joins TRBV11-2 to TRBJ1-4; D perhaps matches TRBD1 (6 bases). This CDR3 is 16 amino acids long. In germline, CDR1 is SGHAT, CDR2 FQNNGV. Trimming shortened V by 6 bases and J by 2 bases, and 16 bases separated the two germline ends.

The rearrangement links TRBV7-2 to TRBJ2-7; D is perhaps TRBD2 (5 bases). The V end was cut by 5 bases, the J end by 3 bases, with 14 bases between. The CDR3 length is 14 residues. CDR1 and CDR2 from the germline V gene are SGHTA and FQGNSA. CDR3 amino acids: CASSPRTRSYEQYF. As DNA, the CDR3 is TGTGCCAGCAGCCCCCGGACTCGCAGCTACGAGCAGTACTTC.

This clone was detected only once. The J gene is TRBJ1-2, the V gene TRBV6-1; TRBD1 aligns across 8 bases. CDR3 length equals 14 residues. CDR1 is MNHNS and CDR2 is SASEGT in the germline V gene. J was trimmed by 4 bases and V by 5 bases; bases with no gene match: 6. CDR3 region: CASSPDRAGYGYTF. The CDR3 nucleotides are TGTGCCAGCAGTCCGGACAGGGCGGGCTATGGCTACACCTTC.

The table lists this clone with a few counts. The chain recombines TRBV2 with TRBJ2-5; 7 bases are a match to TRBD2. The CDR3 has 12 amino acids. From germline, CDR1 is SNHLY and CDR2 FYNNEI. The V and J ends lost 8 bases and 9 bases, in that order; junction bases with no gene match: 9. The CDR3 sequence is CASSAAGVAQYF. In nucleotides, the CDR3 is TGTGCCAGCTCCGCGGCGGGAGTGGCCCAGTACTTC.

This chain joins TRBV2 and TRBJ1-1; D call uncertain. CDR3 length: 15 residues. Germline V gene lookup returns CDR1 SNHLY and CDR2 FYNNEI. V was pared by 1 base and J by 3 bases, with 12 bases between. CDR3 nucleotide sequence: TGTGCCAGCAGTGAAGAATCGGTAGCATACACTGAAGCTTTCTTT. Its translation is CASSEESVAYTEAFF.

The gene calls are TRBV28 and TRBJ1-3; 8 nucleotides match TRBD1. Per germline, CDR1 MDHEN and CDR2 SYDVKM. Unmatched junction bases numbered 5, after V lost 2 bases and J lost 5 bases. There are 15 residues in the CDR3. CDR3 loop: CASSLARGQRNTIYF. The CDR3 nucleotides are TGTGCCAGCAGTTTAGCCAGGGGGCAAAGAAACACCATATATTTT.

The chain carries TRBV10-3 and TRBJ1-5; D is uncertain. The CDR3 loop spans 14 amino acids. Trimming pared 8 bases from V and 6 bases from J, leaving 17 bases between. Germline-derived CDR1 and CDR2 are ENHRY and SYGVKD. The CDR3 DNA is TGTGCCATCGGAGACGGGAAGCTGATTCAGCCCCAGCATTTT. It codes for CAIGDGKLIQPQHF.

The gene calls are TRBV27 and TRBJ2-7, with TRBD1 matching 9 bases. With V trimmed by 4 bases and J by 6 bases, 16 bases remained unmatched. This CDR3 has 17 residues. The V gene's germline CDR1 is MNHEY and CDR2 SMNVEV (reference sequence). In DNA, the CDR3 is TGTGCCAGCAGTTCCTTAATTACCGGGACAGGGAGAAGCGAGCAGTACTTC. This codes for CASSSLITGTGRSEQYF.

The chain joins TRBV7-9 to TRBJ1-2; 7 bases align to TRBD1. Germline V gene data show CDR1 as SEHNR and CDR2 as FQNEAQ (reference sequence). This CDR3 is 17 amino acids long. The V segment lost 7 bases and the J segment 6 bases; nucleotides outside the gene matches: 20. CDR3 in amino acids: CASIQRGRGGAYDGYTF. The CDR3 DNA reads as TGTGCCAGCATCCAAAGGGGTCGAGGGGGCGCTTATGATGGCTACACCTTC.

In DNA, the CDR3 is TGTGCCAGCAGACCCTACAGGGGGCGAGGCCCTGAAAAACTGTTTTTT. Translating it yields CASRPYRGRGPEKLFF. The chain is built from TRBV28 and TRBJ1-4; 9 bases are shared with TRBD1. CDR1 and CDR2 (germline): MDHEN, SYDVKM. The J segment lost 7 bases and the V segment lost 6 bases, leaving 12 bases of the junction unmatched. This CDR3 is 16 amino acids long.

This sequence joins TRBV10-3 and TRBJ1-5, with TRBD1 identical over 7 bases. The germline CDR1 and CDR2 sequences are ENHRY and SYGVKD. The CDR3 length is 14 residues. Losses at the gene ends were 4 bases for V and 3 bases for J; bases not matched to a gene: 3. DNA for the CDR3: TGTGCCATCAGTGGAACAGGGGTCAATCAGCCCCAGCATTTT. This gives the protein CAISGTGVNQPQHF.

The CDR3 bases are TGTGCCAGCAGTTTAGAGGTCCCTCGGACAGGGGGGAAGGACACCTTC. Translated: CASSLEVPRTGGKDTF. V gene TRBV28 combines with J gene TRBJ1-2; 10 bases line up with TRBD1. From germline, CDR1 is MDHEN and CDR2 SYDVKM. V trimming: 2 bases; J trimming: 12 bases; junction bases outside the gene matches: 15. The CDR3 contains 16 residues.

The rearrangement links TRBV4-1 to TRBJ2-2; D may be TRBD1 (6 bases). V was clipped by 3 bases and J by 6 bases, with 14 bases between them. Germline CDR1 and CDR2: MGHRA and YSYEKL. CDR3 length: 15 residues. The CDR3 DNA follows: TGCGCCAGCAGCCAGCTAGTATCAGGGGCCGGGGAGCTGTTTTTT. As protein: CASSQLVSGAGELFF.

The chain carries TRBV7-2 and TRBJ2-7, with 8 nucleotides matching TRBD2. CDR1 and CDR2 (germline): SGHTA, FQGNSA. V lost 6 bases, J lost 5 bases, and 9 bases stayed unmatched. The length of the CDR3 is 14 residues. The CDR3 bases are TGTGCCAGCAGGCCGGCGGGGGGCGGCCACGAGCAGTACTTC. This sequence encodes CASRPAGGGHEQYF.

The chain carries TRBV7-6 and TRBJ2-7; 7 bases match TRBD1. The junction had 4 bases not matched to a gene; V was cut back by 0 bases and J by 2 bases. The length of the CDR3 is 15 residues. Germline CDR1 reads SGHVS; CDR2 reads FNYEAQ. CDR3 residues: CASSLAPGQTYEQYF. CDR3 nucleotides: TGTGCCAGCAGCTTAGCCCCGGGACAGACCTACGAGCAGTACTTC.

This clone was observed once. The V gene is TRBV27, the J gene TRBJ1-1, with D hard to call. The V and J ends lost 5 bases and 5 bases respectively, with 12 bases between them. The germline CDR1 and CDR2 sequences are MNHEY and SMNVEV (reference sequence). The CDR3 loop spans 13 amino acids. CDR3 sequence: CASSEFSGTEAFF. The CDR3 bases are TGTGCCAGCAGTGAGTTTTCGGGAACTGAAGCTTTCTTT.

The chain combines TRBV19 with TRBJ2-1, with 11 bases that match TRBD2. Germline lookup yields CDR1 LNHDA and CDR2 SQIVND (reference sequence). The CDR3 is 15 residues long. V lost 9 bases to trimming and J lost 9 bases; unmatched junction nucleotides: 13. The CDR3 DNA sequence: TGTGCCAGCCTCAAACCTAGCGGGAGGCCCGGTGAGCAGTTCTTC. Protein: CASLKPSGRPGEQFF.

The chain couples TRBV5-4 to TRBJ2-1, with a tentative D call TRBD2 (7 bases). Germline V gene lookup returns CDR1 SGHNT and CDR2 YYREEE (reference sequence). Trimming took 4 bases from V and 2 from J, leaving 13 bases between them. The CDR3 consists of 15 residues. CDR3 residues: CASSLGGGTYNEQFF. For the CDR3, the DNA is TGTGCCAGCAGCCTAGGGGGAGGGACCTACAATGAGCAGTTCTTC.